Below, 31 T cell receptor beta chains from the same sample are listed, as sequenced in a study of blood T cell repertoires in COVID-19. The repertoire was sequenced with immunoSEQ multiplex PCR; TCRdb's copy has only in-frame clones and lacks some. The sample includes about 99,000 clones, around 89% of them seen just once. Sequenced: peripheral blood. The receptors were sampled from a woman aged 55-70 years with acute or convalescent COVID-19.

The chain links TRBV19 to TRBJ2-3, with a weak D call TRBD2 (6 bases). The germline gives CDR1 LNHDA, CDR2 SQIVND (reference sequence). The CDR3 is 16 amino acids. V was cut by 3 bases and J by 8 bases, with 21 bases left in between. CDR3 loop: CASSIGGGGTQGTQYF. The CDR3 region has the DNA TGTGCCAGTAGTATCGGCGGTGGAGGGACGCAAGGTACGCAGTATTTT.

This chain connects TRBV28 to TRBJ1-5, with D unclear. The V gene's germline CDR1 is MDHEN and CDR2 SYDVKM. The ends were cut back, 7 bases at V and 4 bases at J, with 11 bases in the middle. The CDR3 has 13 residues. CDR3 loop: CASITTWNQPQHF. The CDR3 DNA follows: TGTGCCAGCATCACTACTTGGAATCAGCCCCAGCATTTT.

The J gene is TRBJ2-2, the V gene TRBV3-1 (or the pseudogene TRBV3-2); TRBD1 is a possible D gene (6 bases). This CDR3 has 17 amino acids. Trimming took off 7 bases at V and 4 bases at J, with 22 bases between the two ends. Germline V gene lookup returns CDR1 LGHDT and CDR2 YNNKEL (reference sequence). The CDR3 DNA reads TGTGCCAGCACCCAGATTTATGGGACAATCCTCACCGGGGAGCTGTTTTTT. Encoded protein: CASTQIYGTILTGELFF.

In DNA form, the CDR3 reads TGCGCCAGCTACAGGGGAATCTCTGACTATGGCTACACCTTC. This codes for CASYRGISDYGYTF. The chain has TRBV23-1 and TRBJ1-2, with 7 nucleotides matching TRBD1. TRBV23-1 is given ORF status, its function remaining uncertain. After removal of 8 bases from V and 3 bases from J, the junction contained 9 bases not matched to a gene. The CDR3 covers 14 residues.

The rearrangement joins TRBV12-3 or TRBV12-4 to TRBJ1-2; the D is unclear. The CDR3 is 13 residues long. The ends were cut back, 5 bases at V and 5 bases at J, with 12 bases in the middle. The CDR3 spells CASSPRDRYGYTF. CDR3 nucleotide sequence: TGTGCCAGCAGTCCCCGGGATCGATATGGCTACACCTTC.

The CDR3 is CASSSIQKDFSSYTF. CDR3 DNA sequence: TGCGCCAGCAGCTCGATCCAGAAGGACTTCTCCAGCTACACCTTC. V gene TRBV5-1 combines with J gene TRBJ1-2; no clear D gene. Per germline, CDR1 SGHRS and CDR2 YFSETQ. The V end was cut by 3 bases, the J end by 9 bases, with 21 bases between. CDR3 size: 15 residues.

The chain joins TRBV29-1 to TRBJ1-1, with a tentative D call TRBD1 (6 bases). Trimming stripped 6 bases from V and 4 bases from J, with 21 bases between. The CDR3 is 15 amino acids. CDR1 SQVTM and CDR2 ANQGSEA come from the germline V gene. The CDR3 region has the DNA TGCAGCGTCCTTCCGGGAGGGGGGGTTCGCACTGAAGCTTTCTTT. Amino acids: CSVLPGGGVRTEAFF. The full variable domain, with the rest looked up from reference TRBV29-1 and TRBJ1-1, is SAVISQKPSRDICQRGTSLTIQCQVDSQVTMMFWYRQQPGQSLTLIATANQGSEATYESGFVIDKFPISRPNLTFSTLTVSNMSPEDSSIYLCSVLPGGGVRTEAFFGQGTRLTVV.

This chain connects TRBV14 to TRBJ2-5, with 7 positions matching TRBD2. The CDR3 runs 14 residues. Trimming took 1 base from V and 4 from J; bases not matched to a gene: 3. CDR1 is SGHDN, CDR2 FVKESK, per germline. The CDR3 region has the DNA TGTGCCAGCAGCCAAGGAGCGGGGATAGAGACCCAGTACTTC. Its protein is CASSQGAGIETQYF. The full variable domain, completed using reference TRBV14 and TRBJ2-5, is EAGVTQFPSHSVIEKGQTVTLRCDPISGHDNLYWYRRVMGKEIKFLLHFVKESKQDESGMPNNRFLAERTGGTYSTLKVQPAELEDSGVYFCASSQGAGIETQYFGPGTRLLVL.

The chain uses TRBV29-1 and TRBJ1-1; D is unresolved. This CDR3 has 13 amino acids. Germline-derived CDR1 and CDR2 are SQVTM and ANQGSEA. Deletions cut 3 bases from V and 5 bases from J, with 13 bases between. In DNA form, the CDR3 reads TGCAGCGTTGACTGGGGAGGAGGGACTGAAGCTTTCTTT. This encodes CSVDWGGGTEAFF.

This clone was found a few times. The chain employs TRBV4-1 and TRBJ2-1; D not resolved. CDR1 MGHRA and CDR2 YSYEKL come from the germline V gene. The CDR3 is 16 amino acids. V was trimmed by 1 base and J by 0 bases, leaving 10 bases between them. The CDR3 region has the DNA TGCGCCAGCAGCCAAGGCCTCTTGAGCTCCTACAATGAGCAGTTCTTC. This codes for CASSQGLLSSYNEQFF.

V and J are TRBV30 and TRBJ1-6; TRBD1 agrees at 9 bases. Germline V gene lookup returns CDR1 GTSNPN and CDR2 SVGIG (reference sequence). The CDR3 loop spans 19 amino acids. V dropped 3 bases and J dropped 7; count of bases not matched to a gene: 19. In DNA form, the CDR3 reads TGTGCCTGGAGACAAACCGACCGGGACAGGGAACGCAGGAATTCACCCCTCCACTTT. As protein: CAWRQTDRDRERRNSPLHF.

CDR3 region: CASSRSRQPQNTEAFF. The DNA of the CDR3 is TGTGCCAGCTCACGCTCAAGACAGCCCCAGAACACTGAAGCTTTCTTT. The chain combines TRBV18 with TRBJ1-1, with a weak D call TRBD1 (5 bases). The CDR3 length is 16 residues. V lost 4 bases, J lost 1 base, and 16 bases lay in between. Germline CDR1 and CDR2: KGHSH and LQKENI.

The V and J genes are TRBV19 and TRBJ1-2; maybe TRBD1 (6 bases). The CDR3 is 15 amino acids. Deletions cut 3 bases from V and 1 base from J, with 12 bases between. Germline V lookup: CDR1 LNHDA, CDR2 SQIVND (reference sequence). The CDR3 coding sequence is TGTGCCAGTAGTATGTGGACAGCTGGTAACTATGGCTACACCTTC. Its translation: CASSMWTAGNYGYTF.

The gene calls are TRBV10-3 and TRBJ1-5; a possible D gene is TRBD1 (5 bases). The CDR3 consists of 15 residues. The germline V gene encodes CDR1 ENHRY and CDR2 SYGVKD. V lost 2 bases, J lost 11 bases, and 19 bases lay in between. CDR3 in amino acids: CAISEGGGSKSSQHF. In nucleotides, the CDR3 is TGTGCCATCAGTGAGGGGGGGGGATCCAAGAGCTCCCAGCATTTT.

The rearrangement uses TRBV3-1 (or the pseudogene TRBV3-2) and TRBJ1-1, with D perhaps matching TRBD1 (6 bases). The CDR3 extends over 15 amino acids. Trimming left V 1 base short and J 1 base short, with 10 bases between. CDR1 is LGHDT and CDR2 is YNNKEL in the germline V gene (reference sequence). The CDR3 DNA is TGTGCCAGCAGCCAAGGAGGGGGTGCGAACACTGAAGCTTTCTTT. It codes for CASSQGGGANTEAFF.

The chain has TRBV6-6 and TRBJ1-6; D is ambiguous. The V and J ends lost 2 bases and 7 bases respectively, with 9 bases between them. This CDR3 has 14 amino acids. Germline CDR1 reads MNHNY; CDR2 reads SVGAGI (reference sequence). CDR3 in amino acids: CASSYTGGNSPLHF. CDR3 nucleotides: TGTGCCAGCAGTTACACGGGTGGAAATTCACCCCTCCACTTT.

In nucleotides, the CDR3 is TGTGCCAGCAGTTTACGGGGTAATGAAAAACTGTTTTTT. Translation: CASSLRGNEKLFF. This chain links TRBV6-5 with TRBJ1-4; D remains ambiguous. The germline CDR1 and CDR2 sequences are MNHEY and SVGAGI. V lost 4 bases, J lost 4 bases, and 7 bases lay in between. The CDR3 spans 13 residues.

The V gene is TRBV27, the J gene TRBJ1-5; D gene uncertain. Germline V gene sequence: CDR1 MNHEY, CDR2 SMNVEV (reference sequence). V gave up 3 bases and J gave up 4 bases, with 10 bases separating them. The CDR3 length is 14 residues. This chain's CDR3 is CASSFGGVNQPQHF. The CDR3 nucleotides are TGTGCCAGCAGTTTTGGAGGTGTTAATCAGCCCCAGCATTTT.

This CDR3 is CASSFDSSKQFF. CDR3 in DNA: TGTGCCAGCAGCTTCGACTCCTCCAAGCAGTTCTTC. V usage is TRBV2 and J usage is TRBJ2-1; D gene unclear. CDR1 is SNHLY and CDR2 is FYNNEI in the germline V gene. V was clipped by 6 bases and J by 11 bases, with 14 bases between them. The CDR3 length is 12 residues.

This clone has more than one count but fewer than ten. The J gene is TRBJ1-1, the V gene TRBV5-1, with D unclear. The CDR3 runs 14 residues. Between the trimmed V and J ends, which lost 0 bases and 1 base, there was a span of 7 bases. In germline, CDR1 is SGHRS, CDR2 YFSETQ. CDR3 sequence (DNA): TGCGCCAGCAGCTTGGGGCAGTCGAACACTGAAGCTTTCTTT. It yields the protein CASSLGQSNTEAFF. Together with reference TRBV5-1 and TRBJ1-1, the CDR3 gives the full variable domain: KAGVTQTPRYLIKTRGQQVTLSCSPISGHRSVSWYQQTPGQGLQFLFEYFSETQRNKGNFPGRFSGRQFSNSRSEMNVSTLELGDSALYLCASSLGQSNTEAFFGQGTRLTVV.

Only one count was recorded for this clone. The DNA of the CDR3 is TGTGCCAGTAAGGCGAGGCCGCGGGGCTGGAATGAGCAGTTCTTC. This gives the protein CASKARPRGWNEQFF. This chain uses TRBV19 with TRBJ2-1; TRBD2 might be the D (6 bases). With 7 bases removed from V and 7 bases from J, the gap between germline ends came to 20 bases. The CDR3 is 15 residues long. The V gene's germline CDR1 is LNHDA and CDR2 SQIVND (reference sequence).

This sequence joins TRBV15 and TRBJ2-5; D is possibly TRBD2 (5 bases). Trimming stripped 5 bases from V and 4 bases from J, with 17 bases between. The CDR3 is made up of 15 amino acids. Germline values: CDR1 LNHNV, CDR2 YYDKDF (reference sequence). CDR3 loop: CATSWEGAGGETQYF. CDR3 coding DNA: TGTGCCACCAGCTGGGAAGGAGCTGGAGGAGAGACCCAGTACTTC.

This chain connects TRBV3-1 (or the pseudogene TRBV3-2) to TRBJ1-2, with 7 bases lining up with TRBD1. The V and J ends lost 7 bases and 4 bases, in that order; junction bases with no gene match: 3. Germline assignment: CDR1 LGHDT and CDR2 YNNKEL (reference sequence). The CDR3 is 12 residues long. This chain's CDR3 is CASTSGGYGYTF. CDR3 DNA: TGTGCCAGCACCTCAGGGGGCTATGGCTACACCTTC.

The gene calls are TRBV3-1 (or the pseudogene TRBV3-2) and TRBJ2-3; TRBD2 matches 9 bases. The germline gives CDR1 LGHDT, CDR2 YNNKEL (reference sequence). The J segment lost 4 bases and the V segment lost 8 bases, leaving 16 bases of the junction unmatched. The CDR3 spans 17 residues. The CDR3 loop is CASSAGLAGGGADTQYF. As DNA, the CDR3 is TGTGCCAGCTCTGCGGGACTAGCCGGCGGGGGCGCAGATACGCAGTATTTT.

The chain employs TRBV27 and TRBJ2-1, with no clear D. V was pared by 2 bases and J by 7 bases, with 18 bases between. The CDR3 covers 16 residues. CDR1 is MNHEY and CDR2 is SMNVEV in the germline V gene (reference sequence). CDR3 loop: CASSLMAALRINEQFF. DNA of the CDR3: TGTGCCAGCAGTTTAATGGCGGCTCTAAGGATAAATGAGCAGTTCTTC.

The rearrangement uses TRBV7-3 and TRBJ2-5; D is unclear. The ends were cut back, 5 bases at V and 5 bases at J, with 9 bases in the middle. Germline V gives CDR1 SGHTA, CDR2 FQGTGA. The CDR3 is 12 residues long. CDR3: CASSPNSETQYF. The CDR3 coding sequence is TGTGCCAGCAGCCCCAATAGTGAGACCCAGTACTTC.

The chain has TRBV7-6 and TRBJ1-5; D might be TRBD1 (5 bases). Trimming cost V 5 bases and J 2 bases, with 22 bases left between them. The CDR3 loop spans 18 amino acids. Germline values: CDR1 SGHVS, CDR2 FNYEAQ. CDR3 in DNA: TGTGCCAGCAGCCCGTCTTGGGGGGGTCTTGGGGGCAATCAGCCCCAGCATTTT. It specifies CASSPSWGGLGGNQPQHF.

V usage is TRBV6-5 and J usage is TRBJ1-2, with a tentative D call TRBD1 (6 bases). In germline, CDR1 is MNHEY, CDR2 SVGAGI. Trimming shortened V by 2 bases and J by 7 bases, and 11 bases separated the two germline ends. This CDR3 has 13 amino acids. The CDR3, as DNA: TGTGCCAGCAGTTACCCTGGGGGCATTGGCTACACCTTC. It translates to CASSYPGGIGYTF.

The rearrangement uses TRBV6-2 or TRBV6-3 and TRBJ2-4; D perhaps matches TRBD1 (5 bases). This CDR3 comprises 12 residues. Germline values: CDR1 MNHEY, CDR2 SVGEGT. Trimming cost V 5 bases and J 8 bases, with 10 bases left between them. The DNA of the CDR3 is TGTGCCAGCAGTCACCTACAGGACATTCAGTACTTC. This encodes CASSHLQDIQYF.

The chain recombines TRBV5-1 with TRBJ2-1; 7 bases agree with TRBD2. Germline CDR1 is SGHRS and CDR2 is YFSETQ. CDR3 length: 16 residues. Trimming took 1 base from V and 2 from J; bases not matched to a gene: 6. The CDR3 region is CASSLSVAGAYNEQFF. The DNA for the CDR3 is TGCGCCAGCAGCTTGAGTGTGGCGGGAGCCTACAATGAGCAGTTCTTC. The entire variable domain, with the rest obtained from reference TRBV5-1 and TRBJ2-1, is as follows: KAGVTQTPRYLIKTRGQQVTLSCSPISGHRSVSWYQQTPGQGLQFLFEYFSETQRNKGNFPGRFSGRQFSNSRSEMNVSTLELGDSALYLCASSLSVAGAYNEQFFGPGTRLTVL.

The J gene is TRBJ2-1, the V gene TRBV27, with a possible D match to TRBD1 (6 bases). The CDR3 is 17 residues long. Per germline, CDR1 MNHEY and CDR2 SMNVEV (reference sequence). V lost 3 bases to trimming and J lost 4 bases, with 19 bases between them. The CDR3 loop is CASSFSTGPLLYNEQFF. CDR3 DNA sequence: TGTGCCAGCAGTTTCTCGACAGGCCCCCTCTTATACAATGAGCAGTTCTTC.